A selection of T cell receptor beta chains follows, all from one sample in a study of shared clonotypes between healthy human individuals. Sequencing was performed with immunoSEQ multiplex PCR; in TCRdb, only in-frame clones are kept and a portion is missing. The sample contains 650,000 to 800,000 clones, about 91% of which appear only once. Sequenced material: naive CD8+ T cells sorted from blood. Receptors originate from a man younger than 40 in good health. Both conserved end residues are part of each CDR3. D genes are given only for firm matches. Expanded clones are given a class, and other clones once, few, many or no size at all.

v_call: TRBV5-1; d_call: TRBD2; j_call: TRBJ2-3; clone_size: NA; cdr3_aa: CASSLAVSLAGHTDTQYF; cdr3_nt: TGCGCCAGCAGCTTGGCCGTAAGTCTAGCGGGGCACACAGATACGCAGTATTTT
v_call: TRBV29-1; d_call: NA; j_call: TRBJ2-5; clone_size: NA; cdr3_aa: CSVEGLQPQYF; cdr3_nt: TGCAGCGTTGAAGGGTTGCAGCCCCAGTACTTC
v_call: TRBV4-1; d_call: NA; j_call: TRBJ1-5; clone_size: NA; cdr3_aa: CASSQVGGTGNQPQHF; cdr3_nt: TGCGCCAGCAGCCAAGTGGGGGGGACCGGCAATCAGCCCCAGCATTTT
v_call: TRBV14; d_call: NA; j_call: TRBJ2-3; clone_size: NA; cdr3_aa: CASSPGVRTDTQYF; cdr3_nt: TGTGCCAGCAGCCCAGGGGTACGAACAGATACGCAGTATTTT
v_call: TRBV5-1; d_call: TRBD2; j_call: TRBJ2-3; clone_size: NA; cdr3_aa: CASSYRGRAPTDTQYF; cdr3_nt: TGCGCCAGCAGCTACCGCGGGAGGGCCCCCACAGATACGCAGTATTTT
v_call: TRBV27; d_call: NA; j_call: TRBJ2-7; clone_size: NA; cdr3_aa: CSSGRGNEQYF; cdr3_nt: TGTTCTTCAGGGAGGGGGAACGAGCAGTACTTC
v_call: TRBV7-2; d_call: TRBD2; j_call: TRBJ2-1; clone_size: NA; cdr3_aa: CASSLGLDSGRIRYNEQFF; cdr3_nt: TGTGCCAGCAGCTTAGGTCTGGATAGCGGGAGAATAAGATACAATGAGCAGTTCTTC
v_call: TRBV5-6; d_call: NA; j_call: TRBJ2-7; clone_size: NA; cdr3_aa: CASSFPFGHEQYF; cdr3_nt: TGTGCCAGCAGCTTTCCATTCGGTCACGAGCAGTACTTC
v_call: TRBV30; d_call: NA; j_call: TRBJ2-7; clone_size: NA; cdr3_aa: CAWSVGDGLYEQYF; cdr3_nt: TGTGCCTGGAGTGTTGGAGATGGTTTATACGAGCAGTACTTC
v_call: TRBV9; d_call: NA; j_call: TRBJ2-7; clone_size: NA; cdr3_aa: CASSSSSVRSVDEQYF; cdr3_nt: TGTGCCAGCAGCTCTTCTAGCGTGCGCTCGGTGGACGAGCAGTACTTC
v_call: TRBV6-5; d_call: TRBD1; j_call: TRBJ2-7; clone_size: NA; cdr3_aa: CASSYGTGDYEQYF; cdr3_nt: TGTGCCAGCAGTTATGGGACAGGGGACTACGAGCAGTACTTC
v_call: TRBV29-1; d_call: NA; j_call: TRBJ2-5; clone_size: NA; cdr3_aa: CSVEPAGHQETQYF; cdr3_nt: TGCAGCGTTGAGCCAGCGGGTCACCAAGAGACCCAGTACTTC
v_call: TRBV27; d_call: TRBD2; j_call: TRBJ2-1; clone_size: NA; cdr3_aa: CASSPPPGLGDEQFF; cdr3_nt: TGTGCCAGCAGTCCCCCCCCCGGACTAGGGGACGAGCAGTTCTTC
v_call: TRBV9; d_call: NA; j_call: TRBJ1-1; clone_size: NA; cdr3_aa: CASSPHFF; cdr3_nt: TGTGCCAGCAGCCCCCATTTCTTT
v_call: TRBV19; d_call: NA; j_call: TRBJ2-7; clone_size: NA; cdr3_aa: CASSSDPGSGEQYF; cdr3_nt: TGTGCCAGTAGTTCAGACCCGGGATCGGGGGAGCAGTACTTC
v_call: TRBV11-2; d_call: NA; j_call: TRBJ2-7; clone_size: NA; cdr3_aa: CASSLGGRLYEQYF; cdr3_nt: TGTGCCAGCAGCTTAGGAGGGAGGCTCTACGAGCAGTACTTC
v_call: TRBV27; d_call: TRBD2; j_call: TRBJ2-3; clone_size: NA; cdr3_aa: CASSFLAAGTDTQYF; cdr3_nt: TGTGCCAGCAGTTTCCTAGCGGCCGGCACAGATACGCAGTATTTT
v_call: TRBV11-2; d_call: TRBD2; j_call: TRBJ2-1; clone_size: NA; cdr3_aa: CASSPGWSSGSQKQFF; cdr3_nt: TGTGCCAGCAGCCCAGGATGGAGTAGCGGGAGTCAAAAGCAGTTCTTC
v_call: TRBV6-5; d_call: TRBD2; j_call: TRBJ2-1; clone_size: NA; cdr3_aa: CASRPGTSGYNEQFF; cdr3_nt: TGTGCCAGCAGGCCCGGGACTAGCGGCTACAATGAGCAGTTCTTC
v_call: TRBV5-6; d_call: TRBD2; j_call: TRBJ2-7; clone_size: few; cdr3_aa: CASSFNAGAFYEQYF; cdr3_nt: TGTGCCAGCAGCTTTAATGCGGGAGCGTTCTACGAGCAGTACTTC
v_call: TRBV28; d_call: NA; j_call: TRBJ2-1; clone_size: NA; cdr3_aa: CASSPRDEPYNEQFF; cdr3_nt: TGTGCCAGCAGTCCCCGGGACGAACCGTACAATGAGCAGTTCTTC
v_call: TRBV4-3; d_call: NA; j_call: TRBJ2-1; clone_size: NA; cdr3_aa: CASSQDDRGSPGDEQFF; cdr3_nt: TGCGCCAGCAGCCAAGATGACAGAGGGAGTCCAGGGGATGAGCAGTTCTTC
v_call: TRBV4-3; d_call: NA; j_call: TRBJ2-7; clone_size: NA; cdr3_aa: CASSQDWLSYEQYF; cdr3_nt: TGCGCCAGCAGCCAAGATTGGCTGTCCTACGAGCAGTACTTC
v_call: TRBV11-2; d_call: TRBD1; j_call: TRBJ2-7; clone_size: once; cdr3_aa: CASSLGLSGTGVSYEQYF; cdr3_nt: TGTGCCAGCAGCTTAGGATTATCTGGGACAGGGGTCTCCTACGAGCAGTACTTC
v_call: TRBV18; d_call: NA; j_call: TRBJ1-1; clone_size: NA; cdr3_aa: CASSFPGGTEAFF; cdr3_nt: TGTGCCAGCTCTTTCCCGGGGGGGACTGAAGCTTTCTTT
v_call: TRBV4-1; d_call: NA; j_call: TRBJ2-1; clone_size: NA; cdr3_aa: CASSQVMGWADAVQFF; cdr3_nt: TGCGCCAGCAGCCAAGTTATGGGTTGGGCGGATGCGGTGCAGTTCTTC
v_call: TRBV30; d_call: TRBD1; j_call: TRBJ2-5; clone_size: NA; cdr3_aa: CAWTGTGGEETQYF; cdr3_nt: TGTGCCTGGACCGGGACAGGAGGGGAAGAGACCCAGTACTTC